A selection of T cell receptor beta chains follows, all from one sample in a study of response to subunit inactivated influenza vaccine. TCRdb re-derived calls from the RT-PCR reads in MiXCR, one entry per CDR3 protein. The table lists hundreds of thousands of distinct CDR3 sequences, around 16% of them singletons. The source was PBMCs from blood, collected 11 to 12 days after vaccination. All receptors come from a man over 45 who received an inactivated influenza vaccine. The CDR3 runs from the conserved cysteine through the conserved F or W. Fields, in order: clone size, D gene, V gene, J gene, CDR3 DNA, CDR3 protein. A D gene is named only where the DNA matches it firmly. The listing skips clone size in some rows; elsewhere it reads once, few, many or a size class.

clone_size: -; d_call: -; v_call: TRBV4-3; j_call: TRBJ1-1; cdr3_nt: TGCGCCAGCAGCCAAGGGACGGTCGTCACTGAAGCTTTCTTT; cdr3_aa: CASSQGTVVTEAFF
clone_size: few; d_call: -; v_call: TRBV6-1; j_call: TRBJ2-7; cdr3_nt: TGTGCCAGCAGTCGTTCTTGGAGCTACGAGCAGTACTTC; cdr3_aa: CASSRSWSYEQYF
clone_size: few; d_call: -; v_call: TRBV28; j_call: TRBJ2-6; cdr3_nt: TGTGCCAGCAGTTTATCCAGGTCTGGGGCCAACGTCCTGACTTTC; cdr3_aa: CASSLSRSGANVLTF
clone_size: -; d_call: TRBD1; v_call: TRBV11-3; j_call: TRBJ2-2; cdr3_nt: TGTGCCAGCAGCGGACAGGGGGCAAACACCGGGGAGCTGTTTTTT; cdr3_aa: CASSGQGANTGELFF
clone_size: few; d_call: TRBD2; v_call: TRBV10-3; j_call: TRBJ2-2; cdr3_nt: TGTGCCATCAGTGGGACGATTTCTGTGGGAGGGCCCAGAGACGGGGAGCTGTTTTTT; cdr3_aa: CAISGTISVGGPRDGELFF
clone_size: many; d_call: TRBD2; v_call: TRBV7-3; j_call: TRBJ2-1; cdr3_nt: TGTGCCAGCAGCTTAAGTGGGGGGGGCAATGAGCAGTTCTTC; cdr3_aa: CASSLSGGGNEQFF
clone_size: -; d_call: -; v_call: TRBV15; j_call: TRBJ2-7; cdr3_nt: TGTGCCACCAGCATTGGGGGCGCGGTATACGAGCAGTACTTC; cdr3_aa: CATSIGGAVYEQYF
clone_size: once; d_call: TRBD2; v_call: TRBV24-1; j_call: TRBJ2-5; cdr3_nt: TGTGACACCAAAGCGGGAGATGGAGAGACCCAGTACTTC; cdr3_aa: CDTKAGDGETQYF
clone_size: -; d_call: TRBD2; v_call: TRBV11-2; j_call: TRBJ2-7; cdr3_nt: TGTGCCAGCAGCTTAGAACCCGGGGGGGGCTACGAGCAGTACTTC; cdr3_aa: CASSLEPGGGYEQYF
clone_size: -; d_call: -; v_call: TRBV28; j_call: TRBJ2-7; cdr3_nt: TGTGCCAGCAGGGGGGGCGGGACCACCTACGAGCAGTACTTC; cdr3_aa: CASRGGGTTYEQYF
clone_size: -; d_call: -; v_call: TRBV7-9; j_call: TRBJ1-6; cdr3_nt: TGTGCCAGCACTGGGGGGGGAAATAATTCACCCCTCCACTTT; cdr3_aa: CASTGGGNNSPLHF
clone_size: -; d_call: TRBD1; v_call: TRBV3-1; j_call: TRBJ1-5; cdr3_nt: TGTGCCAGCAGCCAAGCCGGGACAGGAGGTTCCCAGCCCCAGCATTTT; cdr3_aa: CASSQAGTGGSQPQHF
clone_size: -; d_call: -; v_call: TRBV9; j_call: TRBJ1-5; cdr3_nt: TGTGCCAGCAGCGTAGGCGGGGGCGCTGTTCAGCCCCAGCATTTT; cdr3_aa: CASSVGGGAVQPQHF
clone_size: -; d_call: -; v_call: TRBV20-1; j_call: TRBJ2-3; cdr3_nt: TGCAGTGCTAGAGTCCTCCAAAGGACCGGGGGCACAGATACGCAGTATTTT; cdr3_aa: CSARVLQRTGGTDTQYF
clone_size: few; d_call: -; v_call: TRBV29-1; j_call: TRBJ2-7; cdr3_nt: TGCAGCGTTGAAGATGGTCTATCGCCGGAGTCCTACGAGCAGTACTTC; cdr3_aa: CSVEDGLSPESYEQYF